This entry lists 30 T cell receptor beta chains sequenced from one sample in a study of beta chain features in type 1 diabetes. The study's findings and limits: When Type 1 diabetes patients were examined, their TCRB CDR3s proved moderately but significantly shorter in all four CD4+ subsets.

Every isolated RNA sample was fully reverse transcribed, so sequencing captured expressed TCRB transcripts. Libraries were prepared by immunoSEQ multiplex PCR; TCRdb keeps only in-frame clonotypes and omits some of them. The data show hundreds of thousands of clones, roughly a tenth seen once. For these TCRs, the target antigens are not known. The sample taken for sequencing was naive CD4+ T cells from blood. The receptors originated from a man aged 25 to 40 with type 1 diabetes.

This clone was detected only a few times. This chain connects TRBV6-6 to TRBJ1-2; 7 bases fit TRBD1. Trimming at V came to 7 bases and at J to 0 bases, leaving 8 bases not matched to a gene. CDR1 and CDR2 from the germline V gene are MNHNY and SVGAGI (reference sequence). CDR3 length equals 15 residues. The CDR3 loop reads CASIPDRVPNYGYTF. In DNA, the CDR3 is TGTGCCAGCATTCCCGACAGGGTACCTAACTATGGCTACACCTTC.

V is TRBV7-2 and J is TRBJ2-3; maybe TRBD2 (6 bases). The CDR3 covers 13 residues. Trimming left V 1 base short and J 6 bases short, with 8 bases between. Per germline, CDR1 SGHTA and CDR2 FQGNSA. Written as DNA, the CDR3 is TGTGCCAGCAGCTTAGTTGGGGGGGATACGCAGTATTTT. This gives the protein CASSLVGGDTQYF.

V gene TRBV7-2 combines with J gene TRBJ2-5; D is perhaps TRBD2 (6 bases). Germline V CDR1 and CDR2: SGHTA, FQGNSA. Trimming stripped 3 bases from V and 5 bases from J, with 13 bases between. The CDR3 totals 14 residues. The CDR3 reads CASSFQGGGETQYF. The CDR3, as DNA: TGTGCCAGCAGCTTCCAGGGAGGCGGGGAGACCCAGTACTTC.

The rearrangement uses TRBV12-5 and TRBJ1-6; D is possibly TRBD1 (6 bases). Germline V gene data show CDR1 as LGHNT and CDR2 as FRNRAP. CDR3 length equals 12 residues. V lost 7 bases to trimming and J lost 10 bases, with 11 bases between them. CDR3 amino acids: CASARTVSPLHF. For the CDR3, the DNA is TGTGCTAGTGCCCGGACAGTATCACCCCTCCACTTT.

The gene calls are TRBV28 and TRBJ1-1; no clear D gene. V was shortened by 4 bases and J by 11 bases, with 17 bases between the two germline ends. Germline V gives CDR1 MDHEN, CDR2 SYDVKM. This CDR3 is 13 amino acids long. CDR3 in amino acids: CASSSPAGTMAFF. DNA for the CDR3: TGTGCCAGCAGTTCCCCCGCGGGTACGATGGCTTTCTTT.

This clone was seen more than once but under ten times. The genes are TRBV9 and TRBJ2-5, with D perhaps matching TRBD2 (5 bases). TRBJ2-7 matches the DNA end more closely, so the J call is doubtful. CDR1 is SGDLS, CDR2 YYNGEE, per germline. This CDR3 comprises 14 residues. CDR3 region: CASSVDGRPYEQYF. As DNA, the CDR3 is TGTGCCAGCAGCGTAGATGGGAGACCTTACGAGCAGTACTTC.

V is TRBV11-2 and J is TRBJ2-1, with D hard to call. CDR3 length: 13 residues. Germline-derived CDR1 and CDR2 are SGHAT and FQNNGV. V shed 4 bases and J shed 10 bases, with 14 bases lying between them. CDR3 bases: TGTGCCAGCAGCTCACTCCGGCTGGAGGAGCAGTTCTTC. Protein product: CASSSLRLEEQFF.

CDR3 loop: CASSLWRGTYNEQFF. The CDR3, as DNA: TGTGCCAGCAGCTTATGGCGGGGGACCTACAATGAGCAGTTCTTC. The chain uses TRBV7-9 and TRBJ2-1, with TRBD2 identical over 7 bases. Germline values: CDR1 SEHNR, CDR2 FQNEAQ (reference sequence). This CDR3 spans 15 amino acids. Unmatched junction bases numbered 3, after V lost 2 bases and J lost 2 bases.

This clone was seen only a few times. The rearrangement joins TRBV5-4 to TRBJ2-1; 7 bases line up with TRBD2. The CDR3 sequence is 14 residues long. Germline loops: CDR1 SGHNT, CDR2 YYREEE (reference sequence). The trim removed 3 bases at V and 1 base at J, leaving 1 base unmatched. The CDR3 DNA is TGTGCCAGCAGCTGGGGGGGGTCCTACAATGAGCAGTTCTTC. This sequence encodes CASSWGGSYNEQFF.

V usage is TRBV25-1 and J usage is TRBJ2-6; D not certain. CDR1 and CDR2 (germline): MGHDK, SYGVNS. The CDR3 spans 16 residues. V lost 0 bases, J lost 0 bases, and 6 bases lay in between. CDR3 DNA sequence: TGTGCCAGCAGTGAATATAAATTCTCTGGGGCCAACGTCCTGACTTTC. This codes for CASSEYKFSGANVLTF.

This clone was detected a few times. The chain joins TRBV5-1 to TRBJ2-5, with D possibly being TRBD1 (6 bases). Looked up from germline, CDR1 is SGHRS and CDR2 is YFSETQ. V was pared by 6 bases and J by 4 bases, with 16 bases between. This CDR3 comprises 14 residues. CDR3 nucleotides: TGCGCCAGCACCCAAGGGACACTTCGAGAGACCCAGTACTTC. Its translation is CASTQGTLRETQYF.

J is TRBJ2-3 and V is TRBV9, with D tentatively TRBD1 (5 bases). The CDR3 runs 14 residues. Germline V gives CDR1 SGDLS, CDR2 YYNGEE. Trimming cost V 4 bases and J 3 bases, with 12 bases left between them. The CDR3 region has the DNA TGTGCCAGCAGCCACAGGTCGTATACAGATACGCAGTATTTT. Translation: CASSHRSYTDTQYF.

The V call is TRBV7-9, the J call TRBJ1-2; TRBD1 aligns across 12 bases. After removal of 5 bases from V and 3 bases from J, the junction contained 13 bases not matched to a gene. Germline V gene data show CDR1 as SEHNR and CDR2 as FQNEAQ (reference sequence). This CDR3 spans 18 amino acids. The CDR3 loop is CASSPTGTGGLLDYGYTF. CDR3 nucleotides: TGTGCCAGCAGCCCTACCGGGACAGGGGGCCTCCTTGACTATGGCTACACCTTC.

The chain recombines TRBV27 with TRBJ2-5, with no clear D. The CDR3 has 12 amino acids. Germline V gene sequence: CDR1 MNHEY, CDR2 SMNVEV (reference sequence). Trimming pared 2 bases from V and 5 bases from J, leaving 6 bases between. CDR3 protein: CASSLVSETQYF. The CDR3 bases are TGTGCCAGCAGTTTAGTTTCGGAGACCCAGTACTTC.

The genes are TRBV2 and TRBJ2-1; TRBD1 matches 7 bases. This CDR3 comprises 14 residues. Unmatched junction bases numbered 5, after V lost 6 bases and J lost 3 bases. Germline CDR1 SNHLY, CDR2 FYNNEI. This chain's CDR3 is CASSWDSHYNEQFF. The CDR3 nucleotides are TGTGCCAGCAGCTGGGACAGCCACTACAATGAGCAGTTCTTC. Full variable domain (outside the CDR3, taken from reference TRBV2 and TRBJ2-1): EPEVTQTPSHQVTQMGQEVILRCVPISNHLYFYWYRQILGQKVEFLVSFYNNEISEKSEIFDDQFSVERPDGSNFTLKIRSTKLEDSAMYFCASSWDSHYNEQFFGPGTRLTVL.

The V and J genes are TRBV25-1 and TRBJ2-3; 8 bases are a match to TRBD2. Looked up from germline, CDR1 is MGHDK and CDR2 is SYGVNS. V shed 8 bases, J shed 2 bases, and the junction held 12 bases outside the gene matches. The CDR3 is 16 amino acids. The CDR3 loop reads CASASGRGAFTDTQYF. The CDR3 nucleotides are TGTGCCAGCGCAAGCGGGCGGGGGGCATTCACAGATACGCAGTATTTT.

A word on this clone: Other nucleotide sequences from this sample produce the same CDR3. The chain uses TRBV20-1 and TRBJ1-2; D remains unclear. This CDR3 region has 11 residues. V was clipped by 6 bases and J by 5 bases, with 10 bases between them. Germline V gives CDR1 DFQATT, CDR2 SNEGSKA (reference sequence). The CDR3 spells CSAPGGYGYTF. CDR3 nucleotides: TGCAGTGCCCCGGGTGGTTATGGCTACACCTTC.

The rearrangement links TRBV5-1 to TRBJ2-5; TRBD1 matches 7 bases. Germline CDR1 is SGHRS and CDR2 is YFSETQ. Trimming removed 0 bases from V and 1 base from J; junction bases left unmatched: 3. The CDR3 spans 15 residues. CDR3 region: CASSLVGQSQETQYF. For the CDR3, the DNA is TGCGCCAGCAGCTTGGTGGGACAGAGCCAAGAGACCCAGTACTTC.

This clone was observed a few times. The chain couples TRBV15 to TRBJ1-4; maybe TRBD1 (5 bases). Germline V gene sequence: CDR1 LNHNV, CDR2 YYDKDF (reference sequence). V was clipped by 0 bases and J by 4 bases, with 9 bases between them. The CDR3 totals 15 residues. The CDR3 reads CATSRDGTLNEKLFF. As DNA, the CDR3 is TGTGCCACCAGCAGAGATGGGACTCTTAATGAAAAACTGTTTTTT.

This clone was recorded once. The rearrangement joins TRBV9 to TRBJ2-7; TRBD1 matches 7 bases. V was clipped by 0 bases and J by 7 bases; unmatched bases: 7. Germline V gene lookup returns CDR1 SGDLS and CDR2 YYNGEE. The CDR3 length is 14 residues. In DNA form, the CDR3 reads TGTGCCAGCAGCGTAGGAGACAGGGTTGAAGAGCAGTACTTC. Its protein is CASSVGDRVEEQYF. The full variable domain, in which reference TRBV9 and TRBJ2-7 provide the parts outside the CDR3, is DSGVTQTPKHLITATGQRVTLRCSPRSGDLSVYWYQQSLDQGLQFLIQYYNGEERAKGNILERFSAQQFPDLHSELNLSSLELGDSALYFCASSVGDRVEEQYFGPGTRLTVT.

This chain connects TRBV5-4 to TRBJ2-3, with 7 bases matching TRBD1. Trimming took 5 bases from V and 2 from J; bases not matched to a gene: 5. Germline CDR1 and CDR2: SGHNT and YYREEE (reference sequence). The CDR3 loop spans 14 amino acids. CDR3 sequence (DNA): TGTGCCAGCAGATTCGGACAGGCCACAGATACGCAGTATTTT. It is translated as CASRFGQATDTQYF. The full variable domain, with the rest looked up from reference TRBV5-4 and TRBJ2-3, is ETGVTQSPTHLIKTRGQQVTLRCSSQSGHNTVSWYQQALGQGPQFIFQYYREEENGRGNFPPRFSGLQFPNYSSELNVNALELDDSALYLCASRFGQATDTQYFGPGTRLTVL.

The rearrangement joins TRBV11-2 to TRBJ2-7, with no clear D. The germline V and J ends were trimmed by 5 bases and 7 bases, with 21 bases remaining between them. CDR3 length: 15 amino acids. Germline CDR1 reads SGHAT; CDR2 reads FQNNGV. The CDR3 reads CASSPLFGFVKEQYF. The CDR3 region has the DNA TGTGCCAGCAGCCCCCTTTTCGGGTTTGTTAAAGAGCAGTACTTC. Based on the CDR3 plus reference TRBV11-2 and TRBJ2-7, the full variable domain is EAGVAQSPRYKIIEKRQSVAFWCNPISGHATLYWYQQILGQGPKLLIQFQNNGVVDDSQLPKDRFSAERLKGVDSTLKIQPAKLEDSAVYLCASSPLFGFVKEQYFGPGTRLTVT.

This clone has more than one count but fewer than ten. This rearrangement joins TRBV11-2 to TRBJ2-7; D is unclear. V lost 5 bases and J 0 bases, leaving 14 bases between the germline ends. The CDR3 spans 15 residues. Germline V CDR1 and CDR2: SGHAT, FQNNGV. The CDR3 protein is CASSPVVSHSYEQYF. CDR3 in DNA: TGTGCCAGCAGCCCGGTCGTTTCGCACTCCTACGAGCAGTACTTC.

This clone was counted only a few times. The J gene is TRBJ2-7, the V gene TRBV25-1; D is possibly TRBD1 (6 bases). V lost 5 bases and J lost 7, with 18 bases in between. CDR3 length equals 14 residues. Germline assignment: CDR1 MGHDK and CDR2 SYGVNS. CDR3 DNA sequence: TGTGCCAGCAGTATTCTTGAAGATCAGGGGGAGCAGTACTTC. Its translation is CASSILEDQGEQYF.

This clone was observed a handful of times. The J gene is TRBJ2-7, the V gene TRBV5-6; 9 bases are shared with TRBD2. The CDR3 runs 15 residues. CDR1 SGHDT and CDR2 YYEEEE come from the germline V gene. V was clipped by 1 base and J by 3 bases; unmatched bases: 5. As DNA, the CDR3 is TGTGCCAGCAGCTTGCCAGCGGGGGGTCGCTACGAGCAGTACTTC. It translates to CASSLPAGGRYEQYF.

A few counts support this clone. The chain carries TRBV9 and TRBJ2-1; 10 bases agree with TRBD2. Unmatched junction bases numbered 4, after V lost 3 bases and J lost 4 bases. Germline CDR1 SGDLS, CDR2 YYNGEE. The CDR3 length is 15 residues. This CDR3 is CASSEAGGRYNEQFF. CDR3 DNA sequence: TGTGCCAGCAGCGAAGCGGGGGGGCGGTACAATGAGCAGTTCTTC. Combining the CDR3 with reference TRBV9 and TRBJ2-1 gives the whole variable domain DSGVTQTPKHLITATGQRVTLRCSPRSGDLSVYWYQQSLDQGLQFLIQYYNGEERAKGNILERFSAQQFPDLHSELNLSSLELGDSALYFCASSEAGGRYNEQFFGPGTRLTVL.

This rearrangement joins TRBV7-6 to TRBJ2-3; D not certain. The CDR3 is made up of 12 amino acids. Germline V CDR1 and CDR2: SGHVS, FNYEAQ. The V end lost 5 bases, the J end lost 4 bases, and 7 bases lay between the germline ends. The CDR3 here is CASSVYSDTQYF. CDR3 bases: TGTGCCAGCAGCGTCTATTCAGATACGCAGTATTTT.

A few counts support this clone. This rearrangement joins TRBV6-5 to TRBJ1-1; no firm D call. CDR3 length equals 14 residues. CDR1 is MNHEY, CDR2 SVGAGI, per germline. The V gene lost 6 bases and the J gene lost 0 bases, with 11 bases spanning the gap. CDR3 coding DNA: TGTGCCAGCAGAACAACAGCTATGAACACTGAAGCTTTCTTT. It specifies CASRTTAMNTEAFF.

With regard to this clone: The sample carries other DNA sequences with the same CDR3. The rearrangement links TRBV7-9 to TRBJ2-2, with TRBD1 matching 7 bases. The trim removed 0 bases at V and 3 bases at J, leaving 1 base unmatched. Germline-derived CDR1 and CDR2 are SEHNR and FQNEAQ (reference sequence). The CDR3 extends over 15 amino acids. CDR3 sequence reads: CASSLARGYTGELFF. The CDR3 coding sequence is TGTGCCAGCAGCTTAGCCAGGGGGTACACCGGGGAGCTGTTTTTT.

This chain links TRBV7-2 with TRBJ2-2, with D perhaps matching TRBD1 (6 bases). Germline loops: CDR1 SGHTA, CDR2 FQGNSA. The CDR3 has 16 residues. V was shortened by 5 bases and J by 0 bases, with 13 bases between the two germline ends. The CDR3 nucleotides are TGTGCCAGCAGCCCTTCGGGGACACCGAACACCGGGGAGCTGTTTTTT. This gives the protein CASSPSGTPNTGELFF. Drawing the rest from reference TRBV7-2 and TRBJ2-2, the complete variable domain is GAGVSQSPSNKVTEKGKDVELRCDPISGHTALYWYRQSLGQGLEFLIYFQGNSAPDKSGLPSDRFSAERTGGSVSTLTIQRTQQEDSAVYLCASSPSGTPNTGELFFGEGSRLTVL.